This T cell receptor beta chain was observed in a study of blood T cells in healthy people across ages. About the research overall: With template switching, about one barcoded beta molecule was captured per two T cells.

This clonotype was picked up a small number of times. Sample-barcoded 5' priming and a J-beta primer mix drove a second PCR of about 7 to 12 cycles. Each single sample gave us at least 3 million CDR3-containing paired-end reads. MiXCR, applied by TCRdb to the 5' RACE reads, yields one record per CDR3 protein. In the table there are almost 550,000 distinct CDR3 sequences, 24% of which are singletons. J gave up 5 bases and V 3 bases, and 17 bases lay outside the gene matches. This CDR3 has 20 amino acids. Germline lookup yields CDR1 ENHRY and CDR2 SYGVKD. Peripheral blood samples of roughly 9.8 milliliters were drawn from each donor. These sequences were also reported in another study, on T cells of mothers and their children. That source adds: Each mother gave over 8.5 million TCR beta CDR3 reads; each child, approximately 3.3 million.

The sequencing input was blood. This TCR came from a boy under 18 in good health. V usage is TRBV10-3 and J usage is TRBJ2-5, with 14 positions matching TRBD2. The CDR3 nucleotides read TGTGCCATCAGTGAAGTATACGGGACTAGCGGGAGACCGGTAATGGAGACCCAGTACTTC. Translated, it gives CAISEVYGTSGRPVMETQYF.